Presented here are 26 T cell receptor beta chains from one specimen sequenced in a study of blood T cell repertoires in COVID-19. The data were produced by immunoSEQ multiplex PCR, yet TCRdb's version contains in-frame clones alone and is incomplete. Among 150,000 to 200,000 clones listed, over 75% were seen once. Sequenced: peripheral blood. The receptors originated from a woman older than 75 with active or convalescent COVID-19.

V and J are TRBV27 and TRBJ2-1; 7 nucleotides agree with TRBD1. Germline values: CDR1 MNHEY, CDR2 SMNVEV (reference sequence). Trimming removed 6 bases from V and 4 bases from J; junction bases left unmatched: 6. The CDR3 spans 14 residues. CDR3 sequence (DNA): TGTGCCAGCAGGCCCCTGGGACAGTACAATGAGCAGTTCTTC. It translates to CASRPLGQYNEQFF.

The chain combines TRBV6-5 with TRBJ2-3; 9 bases line up with TRBD2. The V gene's germline CDR1 is MNHEY and CDR2 SVGAGI. The V gene end was trimmed by 7 bases and the J gene end by 3 bases; junction bases not matched to a gene: 5. The CDR3 totals 14 residues. The CDR3 spells CASKSAGGTDTQYF. CDR3 nucleotides: TGTGCCAGCAAGTCCGCGGGGGGGACAGATACGCAGTATTTT.

This sequence joins TRBV28 and TRBJ1-1; D gene ambiguous. Per germline, CDR1 MDHEN and CDR2 SYDVKM. The CDR3 extends over 13 amino acids. V was shortened by 11 bases and J by 8 bases, with 21 bases between the two germline ends. DNA for the CDR3: TGTGCCCAAAAGAGCAGGACCGGGAGCGAAGCTTTCTTT. Its protein is CAQKSRTGSEAFF. Full variable domain (rest looked up from reference TRBV28 and TRBJ1-1): DVKVTQSSRYLVKRTGEKVFLECVQDMDHENMFWYRQDPGLGLRLIYFSYDVKMKEKGDIPEGYSVSREKKERFSLILESASTNQTSMYLCAQKSRTGSEAFFGQGTRLTVV.

This clone showed up many times. The rearrangement links TRBV21-1 to TRBJ1-2; TRBD1 reflects the table's D call only, with no check against the DNA. TRBV21-1 is listed as a pseudogene. The CDR3 sequence is 15 residues long. For the CDR3, the DNA is TGTGCCAGCAGCACGCGGACAGTCCCTAACTATGGCTACACCTTC. Amino acids: CASSTRTVPNYGYTF.

The chain joins TRBV9 to TRBJ2-3; TRBD2 agrees at 7 bases. The CDR3 sequence is 18 residues long. Germline assignment: CDR1 SGDLS and CDR2 YYNGEE. Trimming took 0 bases from V and 0 from J; bases not matched to a gene: 10. CDR3 amino acids: CASSVGVGGTSSTDTQYF. The DNA of the CDR3 is TGTGCCAGCAGCGTAGGGGTCGGGGGGACCTCTAGCACAGATACGCAGTATTTT.

V gene TRBV30 combines with J gene TRBJ1-6; D is unresolved. Trimming left V 0 bases short and J 8 bases short, with 11 bases between. The CDR3 is 14 amino acids. The germline V gene encodes CDR1 GTSNPN and CDR2 SVGIG (reference sequence). This chain's CDR3 is CAWSVNIRDSPLHF. The CDR3 DNA follows: TGTGCCTGGAGTGTAAACATACGGGATTCACCCCTCCACTTT.

The chain employs TRBV28 and TRBJ2-4, with 7 bases fitting TRBD1. This CDR3 comprises 14 residues. V shed 6 bases and J 6 bases; nucleotides not matched to a gene: 8. Germline CDR1 and CDR2: MDHEN and SYDVKM. Written as DNA, the CDR3 is TGTGCCAGCAGAGGGGCCGGGACAGCAAACATTCAGTACTTC. Its protein is CASRGAGTANIQYF. The full variable domain, its missing parts supplied by reference TRBV28 and TRBJ2-4, is DVKVTQSSRYLVKRTGEKVFLECVQDMDHENMFWYRQDPGLGLRLIYFSYDVKMKEKGDIPEGYSVSREKKERFSLILESASTNQTSMYLCASRGAGTANIQYFGAGTRLSVL.

CDR3 sequence reads: CASSEQGYGYTF. The CDR3 region has the DNA TGTGCCAGCAGTGAACAGGGGTATGGCTACACCTTC. V is TRBV6-1 and J is TRBJ1-2, with a weak D call TRBD1 (6 bases). Trimming took off 2 bases at V and 5 bases at J, with 6 bases between the two ends. This CDR3 region has 12 residues. The germline V gene encodes CDR1 MNHNS and CDR2 SASEGT.

The chain employs TRBV27 and TRBJ1-2; tentatively, D is TRBD1 (6 bases). V gave up 3 bases and J gave up 7 bases, with 21 bases separating them. This CDR3 is 16 amino acids long. In germline, CDR1 is MNHEY, CDR2 SMNVEV (reference sequence). The CDR3, as DNA: TGTGCCAGCAGTTTCGTTCGGGGACAAAGAGGGCTTGGCTACACCTTC. Translating gives CASSFVRGQRGLGYTF.

The J gene is TRBJ2-5, the V gene TRBV6-5, with D unresolved. Trimming took 0 bases from V and 2 from J, leaving 7 bases between them. The germline V gene encodes CDR1 MNHEY and CDR2 SVGAGI. The CDR3 is 14 residues long. The CDR3 sequence: CASSYSWQQETQYF. Written as DNA, the CDR3 is TGTGCCAGCAGTTACTCATGGCAGCAAGAGACCCAGTACTTC.

The V and J genes are TRBV3-1 (or the pseudogene TRBV3-2) and TRBJ1-6, with D maybe TRBD1 (6 bases). Per germline, CDR1 LGHDT and CDR2 YNNKEL (reference sequence). V gave up 2 bases and J gave up 6 bases, with 11 bases separating them. The CDR3 spans 15 residues. Here the CDR3 DNA reads TGTGCCAGCAGCCAACTCCGACAGGCTAATTCACCCCTCCACTTT. Amino acid sequence: CASSQLRQANSPLHF.

In DNA, the CDR3 is TGTGCCAGCAGTGAACGACAGATTGAAGCTTTCTTT. Translated, it gives CASSERQIEAFF. V and J are TRBV2 and TRBJ1-1; D might be TRBD1 (5 bases). Trimming took off 2 bases at V and 7 bases at J, with 8 bases between the two ends. The CDR3 has 12 amino acids. CDR1 is SNHLY and CDR2 is FYNNEI in the germline V gene. Full variable domain (remainder filled in from reference TRBV2 and TRBJ1-1): EPEVTQTPSHQVTQMGQEVILRCVPISNHLYFYWYRQILGQKVEFLVSFYNNEISEKSEIFDDQFSVERPDGSNFTLKIRSTKLEDSAMYFCASSERQIEAFFGQGTRLTVV.

The rearrangement links TRBV7-2 to TRBJ2-5; 10 positions match TRBD2. CDR3 length equals 15 residues. Unmatched junction bases numbered 8, after V lost 5 bases and J lost 5 bases. In germline, CDR1 is SGHTA, CDR2 FQGNSA. The CDR3 here is CASSAAGGPRETQYF. CDR3 nucleotides: TGTGCCAGCAGCGCAGCGGGGGGGCCTCGGGAGACCCAGTACTTC.

In nucleotides, the CDR3 is TGTGCCAGCAGTGAGACAGGGTCCACCGGGGAGCTGTTTTTT. It encodes CASSETGSTGELFF. The rearrangement uses TRBV25-1 and TRBJ2-2, with 7 bases matching TRBD1. Losses at the gene ends were 3 bases for V and 4 bases for J; bases not matched to a gene: 2. From germline, CDR1 is MGHDK and CDR2 SYGVNS. This CDR3 contains 14 residues.

There are a few counts of this clone. J is TRBJ2-4 and V is TRBV7-9, with 7 bases that match TRBD1. The CDR3 is 17 amino acids. The germline V gene has CDR1 SEHNR and CDR2 FQNEAQ (reference sequence). V dropped 5 bases and J dropped 0; count of bases not matched to a gene: 10. Here the CDR3 reads CASSPHRRTGAKNIQYF. The CDR3 coding sequence is TGTGCCAGCAGCCCACACAGGAGGACAGGAGCCAAAAACATTCAGTACTTC.

For the CDR3, the DNA is TGTGCCAGCAGACAGGGGGCGAACACTGAAGCTTTCTTT. It specifies CASRQGANTEAFF. The chain employs TRBV6-6 and TRBJ1-1; 9 nucleotides align to TRBD1. Germline V gene data show CDR1 as MNHNY and CDR2 as SVGAGI (reference sequence). The CDR3 runs 13 residues. Trimming at V came to 6 bases and at J to 1 base, leaving 0 bases not matched to a gene.

The chain recombines TRBV27 with TRBJ2-3; D unresolved. Germline loops: CDR1 MNHEY, CDR2 SMNVEV (reference sequence). The CDR3 runs to 15 residues. Trimming pared 7 bases from V and 0 bases from J, leaving 14 bases between. The chain's CDR3 is CASTPLALSTDTQYF. The CDR3 DNA reads TGTGCCAGCACCCCCCTGGCCCTGAGCACAGATACGCAGTATTTT.

This chain connects TRBV2 to TRBJ1-3, with 7 bases aligning to TRBD1. CDR3 length: 15 amino acids. Per germline, CDR1 SNHLY and CDR2 FYNNEI. Trimming took 6 bases from V and 3 from J; bases not matched to a gene: 8. The CDR3 sequence: CASSATTGSGNTIYF. CDR3 DNA: TGTGCCAGCAGCGCTACGACAGGGAGTGGAAACACCATATATTTT.

The sample holds a few counts of this clone. This sequence joins TRBV5-6 and TRBJ2-7; 10 bases match TRBD1. V was clipped by 4 bases and J by 3 bases; unmatched bases: 10. Germline V CDR1 and CDR2: SGHDT, YYEEEE. The CDR3 spans 16 residues. CDR3 sequence reads: CASSPDGTGAVYEQYF. Here the CDR3 DNA reads TGTGCCAGCAGCCCGGACGGGACAGGGGCTGTCTACGAGCAGTACTTC.

This clone turned up a few times. This chain connects TRBV4-1 to TRBJ2-3, with 12 bases fitting TRBD2. V lost 6 bases to trimming and J lost 6 bases; unmatched junction nucleotides: 13. The CDR3 loop spans 17 amino acids. The germline V gene encodes CDR1 MGHRA and CDR2 YSYEKL. CDR3 nucleotides: TGCGCCAGCAGAACCGCACCCACTAGCGGGGGGATCGATACGCAGTATTTT. Its translation: CASRTAPTSGGIDTQYF.

The chain carries TRBV3-1 (or the pseudogene TRBV3-2) and TRBJ1-3; no definite D call. Germline V gene data show CDR1 as LGHDT and CDR2 as YNNKEL (reference sequence). Trimming took 1 base from V and 4 from J, leaving 5 bases between them. There are 13 residues in the CDR3. The CDR3 loop is CASSQVMGNTIYF. The DNA of the CDR3 is TGTGCCAGCAGCCAAGTCATGGGAAACACCATATATTTT.

This clone was recorded only once. This chain uses TRBV6-2 or TRBV6-3 with TRBJ1-1; the match to TRBD1 covers 7 bases. CDR3 length: 15 residues. Germline CDR1 and CDR2: MNHEY and SVGEGT. With V trimmed by 1 base and J by 5 bases, 7 bases remained unmatched. CDR3 protein: CASSYLEGARTEAFF. CDR3 in DNA: TGTGCCAGCAGTTACTTAGAGGGGGCGCGGACTGAAGCTTTCTTT.

The gene calls are TRBV6-6 and TRBJ2-7, with 9 bases identical to TRBD1. CDR3 length: 13 residues. CDR1 and CDR2 (germline): MNHNY, SVGAGI (reference sequence). V dropped 6 bases and J dropped 6; count of bases not matched to a gene: 6. The CDR3 sequence is CASRGQGSGEQYF. CDR3 nucleotides: TGTGCCAGCAGGGGACAGGGTTCAGGCGAGCAGTACTTC.

The rearrangement links TRBV27 to TRBJ1-5; a weak D match, TRBD1 (6 bases). The CDR3 length is 16 residues. Germline loops: CDR1 MNHEY, CDR2 SMNVEV (reference sequence). Deletions cut 4 bases from V and 4 bases from J, with 17 bases between. CDR3 bases: TGTGCCAGCAGTTCGGCCCTGGGACACTTTAATCAGCCCCAGCATTTT. It encodes CASSSALGHFNQPQHF.

This clone was observed many times. The rearrangement links TRBV14 to TRBJ1-6; the D gene is possibly TRBD1 (5 bases). V shed 1 base and J shed 1 base, with 11 bases lying between them. The CDR3 runs to 17 residues. CDR1 is SGHDN, CDR2 FVKESK, per germline. This chain's CDR3 is CASSQGGGFSYNSPLHF. The DNA for the CDR3 is TGTGCCAGCAGCCAAGGCGGGGGATTTTCCTATAATTCACCCCTCCACTTT.

CDR3 protein: CAISVAAGTYEQYF. CDR3 nucleotide sequence: TGTGCCATCAGTGTAGCGGCAGGCACCTACGAGCAGTACTTC. This chain uses TRBV10-3 with TRBJ2-7; D may be TRBD2 (6 bases). CDR3 length equals 14 residues. Trimming shortened V by 4 bases and J by 2 bases, and 12 bases separated the two germline ends. Germline V CDR1 and CDR2: ENHRY, SYGVKD.